The 2 T cell receptor beta chains presented below share a single source sample, sequenced in a study of cytomegalovirus exposure and HLA in healthy donors. Both 60 Vbeta primers and 13 Jbeta primers went into the PCR. Clones were sequenced by immunoSEQ multiplex PCR, and TCRdb holds only the in-frame ones, with some missing. The table has roughly 190,000 clones, approximately 65% seen once; the top ten hold under 3%. What was sequenced was PBMCs. These receptors came from a man between 35 and 55 years old in good health and CMV-seronegative.

The rearrangement links TRBV7-8 to TRBJ2-1; 7 nucleotides align to TRBD2. Trimming took 5 bases from V and 3 from J; bases not matched to a gene: 4. Germline CDR1 reads SGHVS; CDR2 reads FQNEAQ. The CDR3 contains 14 residues. CDR3 sequence reads: CASSPRTSYNEQFF. CDR3 nucleotides: TGTGCCAGCAGCCCCAGGACTAGCTACAATGAGCAGTTCTTC.

This sequence joins TRBV19 and TRBJ2-1; 10 positions match TRBD1. This CDR3 is 15 amino acids long. V shed 1 base, J shed 4 bases, and the junction held 1 base outside the gene matches. The V gene's germline CDR1 is LNHDA and CDR2 SQIVND (reference sequence). CDR3 amino acids: CASSIVGQGYNEQFF. CDR3 coding DNA: TGTGCCAGTAGTATAGTGGGACAGGGGTACAATGAGCAGTTCTTC. Full variable domain (remainder filled in from reference TRBV19 and TRBJ2-1): DGGITQSPKYLFRKEGQNVTLSCEQNLNHDAMYWYRQDPGQGLRLIYYSQIVNDFQKGDIAEGYSVSREKKESFPLTVTSAQKNPTAFYLCASSIVGQGYNEQFFGPGTRLTVL.